This record looks at one TCR beta chain sequence and its context. This sample stems from a study of cytomegalovirus exposure and HLA in healthy donors. The study ran its PCR with 60 Vbeta and 13 Jbeta primers. Profiling relied on immunoSEQ multiplex PCR, and the TCRdb table lists in-frame clones only, not all of them. The sample consists of roughly 130,000 clones, about 63% of them appearing once. This CDR3 is 14 amino acids long. Germline CDR1 SGHDN, CDR2 FVKESK. V lost 2 bases, J lost 3 bases, and 3 bases stayed unmatched. Sequences were obtained from PBMCs. The TCR was taken from a man aged 30-40 years in good health and CMV-seropositive. The rearrangement uses TRBV14 and TRBJ2-7, with 8 bases aligning to TRBD1. CDR3 sequence: CASSQWTGHYEQYF. CDR3 sequence (DNA): TGTGCCAGCAGCCAATGGACAGGGCACTACGAGCAGTACTTC.